This T cell receptor beta chain derives from a study of cytomegalovirus exposure and HLA in healthy donors (dated by TCRdb to the late 2010s). Broadly, across the study: In an earlier analysis of some 550 of the donors, 250 to 350 Gb of sequence data and approximately 100 million unique TCR beta sequences from approximately 180 million T cells were reported. Roughly 300 gigabases of sequencing data and approximately 85 million unique TCR sequences were included in an early release covering around 600 HLA-typed donors. Among the 398 genotyped donors, around 81% belonged to the genetic ancestry cluster associated with self-reported Caucasian donors. The study was designed to test whether signatures of past pathogen exposure could be identified by cataloging public T cell receptors. The T cell repertoires of several hundred subjects were profiled by immunosequencing and related to cytomegalovirus serostatus. A separate validation cohort of roughly 130 different subjects was used in addition to the roughly 640-subject first cohort. High-throughput TCR immunosequencing, statistical association of individual TCRs with disease status, and machine learning were combined to predict cytomegalovirus infection status. In a later analysis, previously published TCR beta repertoires from hundreds of donors were re-analyzed and high-resolution HLA genotyping was added so that TCR occurrence patterns could be studied. Rather than using new phenotypic data, the later analysis identified candidate immune exposures from TCR beta sequences and from how often those sequences occurred across donors. An earlier analysis of 587 of the donors applied high-throughput TCR beta sequencing to assess whether each TCR beta V gene segment acted as functional or pseudogenic. Alongside the repertoire data, information on donor age, sex, ethnicity and CMV serostatus was compiled. A later genetic analysis used genome-wide SNP genotypes for 398 of the 666 donors, treating that subset as a discovery cohort. All discovery cohort repertoires had been generated on a single sequencing platform. Class I and class II HLA loci were covered by the typing at four-digit resolution. Typing coverage varied by locus: roughly 620-630 donors for A, B, C, DRB1 and DQB1; approximately 500 for DQA1; more than 600 for DPA1; about 450 for DPB1. Four or five DR-DQ haplotypes were handled as single units for association and clustering because linkage in the cohort was strong. Among about 390 genotyped donors of the cohort, an average of about 240,000 unique TCR beta nucleotide sequences were sequenced per donor, around 20% of them non-productive.

What the study reported, not specific to this receptor: According to a later analysis, parvovirus B19, influenza, CMV and Epstein-Barr virus appeared linked to several top co-occurrence clusters. A few of the identified cytomegalovirus-associated TCR beta chains were confirmed in vitro to be specific for cytomegalovirus antigens. Cytomegalovirus status was reported to be diagnosed by the classifier with high specificity and sensitivity in both the original and validation cohorts. Linkage disequilibrium might explain the correlated functional status among segregating V segments, but an unknown experimental factor could not be ruled out. A later analysis associated about 18,000 TCR beta sequences with specific HLA alleles at a false discovery rate of 0.05. A further reported finding was that TCR beta sequences accurately predicted the HLA-A and HLA-B alleles for most subjects in the first cohort. Because the 87-base-pair reads could not distinguish some IMGT-functional V segments, including TRBV6-2 and TRBV6-3, those segments were excluded. Because HLA typing was missing for some donors at each locus, association tests included only the typed subset. According to a later genetic analysis, donors in an Asian-associated ancestry cluster had fewer N-insertions in productive TCRs than the approximately 630-donor mean. Because counts were too low, 15 to 20 rarely observed V segments, including chromosome 9 orphons, were excluded from the earlier analysis of some 540 of the donors. For the cohort, immune exposure information was limited to CMV serostatus. While some public TCRs were present in many individuals, most TCR sequences turned up only very rarely across donors. V-gene and J-gene trimming of TCR beta chains was associated with a missense DCLRE1C variant in a later genetic analysis, and the association was replicated in an independent cohort. In a later analysis, most CMV-associated TCR beta chains were found to appear HLA-restricted, with HLA associations seemingly driven largely by CMV exposure. Sequencing depth was assumed to be roughly uniform across donors in the presence/absence analyses, though that assumption may not hold. The study listed 150 to 200 TCR beta chains as associated with cytomegalovirus. A cluster of highly shared sequence variants was judged likely to represent a technical artifact of the sequencing pipeline. In this cohort, only TCR beta chains were sequenced, and detectable features were limited by the absence of alpha or paired-chain data. When HLA alleles, especially DR and DQ, strongly co-occurred, TCR associations were difficult to assign to individual alleles. In a later analysis, HLA-associated TCR beta chains showed more clonal expansion and lower generation probabilities than non-associated chains that were equally common. In an earlier analysis of approximately 590 of the donors, most TCR beta V segments were observed in productive rearrangements about 87% or about 30% of the time, broadly matching IMGT annotations. In a later analysis, the rate of TCR association differed among HLA loci, with DRB1 alleles having the most associated TCRs and HLA-C alleles having the fewest. According to the authors, the approach could potentially be generalized to other disease states and immunological phenotypes.

In total, about 650 healthy bone marrow donors made up the cohort. Cohort members were all nominally healthy when sampled, although unrecorded immune exposures were likely present. The donor was CMV seronegative and was included in the group of hundreds of seronegative cohort members. A peripheral blood sample was collected from each donor, and TCR beta sequencing was performed on peripheral blood mononuclear cells. The Qiagen DNeasy Blood Extraction Kit was used to extract genomic DNA from the blood cell samples. The library came from the immunoSEQ multiplex PCR assay. For the multiplex PCR, a mixture combining 60 forward primers for TCR Vbeta segments and 13 reverse primers for TCR Jbeta segments was used. A multiplex PCR assay on genomic DNA amplified the CDR3 region of rearranged TCR beta genes. On the Illumina HiSeq System, the amplified TCR beta libraries were sequenced as 87-base-pair reads. In the paper's pipeline: A later analysis counted approximately 84 million unique TCR beta chains across the 690 or so repertoires, and 9.5 million to 11 million of these chains were shared by at least two donors. To remove PCR and sequencing errors, raw reads were error-corrected and collapsed into unique sequences using a nearest-neighbor algorithm that merged closely related sequences. Alignment of CDR3 sequences to IMGT reference sequences was used to assign V, D and J gene segments. For a sequence to be retained, a match of at least six nucleotides to both a V gene segment and a J gene segment was required. A rearrangement was called productive if the CDR3 had no stop codons and remained in frame with V and J, and every other rearrangement was called non-productive. CDR3 was defined according to IMGT convention as the region running from the second conserved V-encoded cysteine to the conserved J-encoded phenylalanine. The earlier analysis of about 590 of the donors excluded sequences that lacked an unambiguous match to a single V gene segment. An earlier analysis of several hundred of the donors called V segments functional above 56.7% productive rearrangements and segregating when the between-donor standard deviation exceeded 5%. To diagnose cytomegalovirus status from the catalog of TCR beta chain sequences, a statistical classification framework was built. V and J gene assignment, in a later analysis, came from comparing TCR nucleotide sequences with IMGT/GENE-DB human TR gene sequences. A later analysis assigned CDR3 sequences and most-parsimonious VDJ recombination scenarios with the TCRdist pipeline. In a later analysis, every TCR beta chain was defined by the combination of its CDR3 amino acid sequence and its V-gene family, and reads without a unique V-gene family were dropped. As a way to deal with suspected cross-contamination and a sequencing artifact, a later analysis dropped roughly 620 nucleotide sequences that were highly shared and had low generation probability. A later analysis calculated a clonal expansion index for each public chain from normalized within-repertoire ranks of inferred template counts. In a later analysis, generation probabilities were computed using a VDJ recombination model fitted to out-of-frame rearrangements, and the results were checked against IGoR. A later analysis scored TCR-TCR, TCR-HLA and TCR-CMV co-occurrence with hypergeometric tests, applying a repertoire-size bias correction to TCR pairs. In a later analysis, false discovery rates were estimated by permuting HLA or CMV assignments 20 times. In a later analysis, co-occurring TCRs were grouped using DBSCAN, and TCRdist sequence similarity was added for clustering within HLA-allele-positive subsets. For co-occurrence clustering, repertoires with fewer than 30,000 or more than 120,000 public chains were excluded, along with roughly 5 repertoires with anomalous nucleotide sharing. Not all clones reach the TCRdb copy of this immuneACCESS table, which keeps in-frame sequences only. Checked studies attribute under half of the gap to unresolved V genes and leave the rest unexplained. The DNA gave D and trimming, while V, J and clone size come from that table. Across this sample there are some 200,000 clones, with over 75% seen only once. Under 0.25% of the sample comes from the top ten.

From a lookup of the germline V gene (reference sequence), CDR1 and CDR2 are MNHEY and SMNVEV. Relative to germline, V is missing 8 bases and J is missing 7 bases, with 15 bases of the junction outside any gene match. CDR3 length: 15 amino acids, cysteine to phenylalanine. The entry retains the CDR3 DNA only, 45 bases that are in frame from base 1. This clone was seen only a few times. Its antigen remains undetermined. No quality values exist for individual bases; no much larger clone is one base distant. The chain couples TRBV27 to TRBJ1-1; TRBD1 fits 8 bases in the junction. The sequenced sample was PBMCs. The receptor comes from a girl aged 2-15 years in good health and CMV-seronegative. The nucleotides are TGTGCCAGCGCCCCTAGGGCAGGGGGCTCCTTTGAAGCTTTCTTT. It codes for CASAPRAGGSFEAFF.